These 11 T cell receptor beta chains originate from one sample sequenced in a study of low-dose radiotherapy and immunotherapy resistance in tumors. Covering alpha and beta chains, TRAV- and TRBV-specific primers were used for the first-strand cDNA. It was with a constant-region primer and a V-primer adapter that TCRs were amplified over around 18 PCR cycles. MiXCR, applied by TCRdb to the reads, yields one record per CDR3 protein. The sample has 8,500 to 14,000 distinct CDR3 sequences; approximately 55% are singletons. Receptors were obtained from a human donor with advanced metastatic prostate, ovarian, gallbladder or colorectal cancer (not recorded which). This table probably holds off-target reads from a library built for another chain.

This rearrangement joins TRBV28 to TRBJ2-3, with D maybe TRBD2 (6 bases). CDR3 length: 15 amino acids. With 8 bases removed from V and 0 bases from J, the gap between germline ends came to 15 bases. CDR1 is MDHEN, CDR2 SYDVKM, per germline. The CDR3 DNA reads as TGTGCCAGCTGGATGGACGGGACTAGCACAGATACGCAGTATTTT. It encodes CASWMDGTSTDTQYF.

This clonotype was found a few times. V is TRBV9 and J is TRBJ1-1; no clear D gene. V was trimmed by 0 bases and J by 1 base, leaving 16 bases between them. The CDR3 extends over 17 amino acids. CDR1 is SGDLS and CDR2 is YYNGEE in the germline V gene. The CDR3 spells CASSVAYGQTKNTEAFF. CDR3 bases: TGTGCCAGCAGCGTAGCGTATGGGCAGACCAAGAACACTGAAGCTTTCTTT.

Only a few counts were recorded for this clonotype. One end of the junction fails to match germline, which may point to a read error. The chain links TRBV29-1 to TRBJ1-1, with 8 bases lining up with TRBD1. The CDR3 runs to 17 residues. Germline CDR1 and CDR2: SQVTM and ANQGSEA. In DNA, the CDR3 is TGCAGCGTTGAGGCTGGTTTCGGTTCTGACAGGGGCCTTTCGGTTGTCTTT. This gives the protein CSVEAGFGSDRGLSVVF.

This clonotype was found a few times. The chain employs TRBV19 and TRBJ1-5, with D maybe TRBD1 (6 bases). The V and J ends lost 6 bases and 0 bases respectively, with 15 bases between them. The CDR3 consists of 16 residues. CDR1 LNHDA and CDR2 SQIVND come from the germline V gene (reference sequence). The chain's CDR3 is CASRTGQSYSNQPQHF. The CDR3 DNA reads as TGTGCCAGTAGGACCGGACAGAGCTATAGCAATCAGCCCCAGCATTTT.

The rearrangement links TRBV2 to TRBJ2-7, with D possibly matching TRBD2 (5 bases). The CDR3 spans 15 residues. With 5 bases removed from V and 3 bases from J, the gap between germline ends came to 17 bases. Germline-derived CDR1 and CDR2 are SNHLY and FYNNEI. The CDR3 protein is CASSPSAQRSYEQYF. The CDR3 DNA follows: TGTGCCAGCAGTCCCTCTGCCCAGCGGAGCTACGAGCAGTACTTC.

This clonotype was seen once. The J gene is TRBJ1-1, the V gene TRBV15; D gene unclear. CDR3 length equals 14 residues. Germline values: CDR1 LNHNV, CDR2 YYDKDF (reference sequence). V gave up 1 base and J gave up 3 bases, with 9 bases separating them. CDR3 DNA: TGTGCCACCAGCAGAGTAGGAGGGTACACTGAAGCTTTCTTT. The encoded protein is CATSRVGGYTEAFF.

This chain uses TRBV7-3 with TRBJ1-1; no clear D gene. The CDR3 spans 13 residues. Germline V gene lookup returns CDR1 SGHTA and CDR2 FQGTGA. V was trimmed by 3 bases and J by 1 base, leaving 6 bases between them. The CDR3 DNA reads as TGTGCCAGCAGCTTGGGTCAGAACACTGAAGCTTTCTTT. This sequence encodes CASSLGQNTEAFF.

The rearrangement links TRBV6-8 to TRBJ1-1, with D possibly matching TRBD1 (6 bases). Looked up from germline, CDR1 is MNHGY and CDR2 is SAAAGT. The CDR3 contains 16 residues. V was shortened by 4 bases and J by 0 bases, with 15 bases between the two germline ends. The CDR3 region is CASSSVTTGLNTEAFF. DNA for the CDR3: TGTGCCAGCAGTTCAGTGACGACAGGACTGAACACTGAAGCTTTCTTT.

This clonotype was found once. The rearrangement uses TRBV12-5 and TRBJ2-6; the D is unclear. The V end was cut by 6 bases, the J end by 0 bases, with 3 bases between. The CDR3 loop spans 13 amino acids. Looked up from germline, CDR1 is LGHNT and CDR2 is FRNRAP. The CDR3 nucleotides read TGTGCTAGTGGGCGCTCTGGGGCCAACGTCCTGACTTTC. Protein: CASGRSGANVLTF.

This clonotype was picked up a small number of times. CDR3 in amino acids: CASSPPQGYEQYF. The CDR3, as DNA: TGTGCCAGCAGCCCCCCACAGGGGTACGAGCAGTACTTC. The chain uses TRBV5-4 and TRBJ2-7; TRBD1 matches at 7 bases. CDR3 length equals 13 residues. J was trimmed by 4 bases and V by 4 bases; bases with no gene match: 5. Germline V gives CDR1 SGHNT, CDR2 YYREEE (reference sequence). Variable domain in full (rest from reference TRBV5-4 and TRBJ2-7): ETGVTQSPTHLIKTRGQQVTLRCSSQSGHNTVSWYQQALGQGPQFIFQYYREEENGRGNFPPRFSGLQFPNYSSELNVNALELDDSALYLCASSPPQGYEQYFGPGTRLTVT.

The CDR3 sequence is CAIGDKEAFF. CDR3 nucleotide sequence: TGTGCCATCGGCGACAAGGAAGCTTTCTTT. The chain combines TRBV10-3 with TRBJ1-1, with D hard to call. The CDR3 is 10 amino acids. CDR1 is ENHRY, CDR2 SYGVKD, per germline. Trimming took off 8 bases at V and 8 bases at J, with 9 bases between the two ends.